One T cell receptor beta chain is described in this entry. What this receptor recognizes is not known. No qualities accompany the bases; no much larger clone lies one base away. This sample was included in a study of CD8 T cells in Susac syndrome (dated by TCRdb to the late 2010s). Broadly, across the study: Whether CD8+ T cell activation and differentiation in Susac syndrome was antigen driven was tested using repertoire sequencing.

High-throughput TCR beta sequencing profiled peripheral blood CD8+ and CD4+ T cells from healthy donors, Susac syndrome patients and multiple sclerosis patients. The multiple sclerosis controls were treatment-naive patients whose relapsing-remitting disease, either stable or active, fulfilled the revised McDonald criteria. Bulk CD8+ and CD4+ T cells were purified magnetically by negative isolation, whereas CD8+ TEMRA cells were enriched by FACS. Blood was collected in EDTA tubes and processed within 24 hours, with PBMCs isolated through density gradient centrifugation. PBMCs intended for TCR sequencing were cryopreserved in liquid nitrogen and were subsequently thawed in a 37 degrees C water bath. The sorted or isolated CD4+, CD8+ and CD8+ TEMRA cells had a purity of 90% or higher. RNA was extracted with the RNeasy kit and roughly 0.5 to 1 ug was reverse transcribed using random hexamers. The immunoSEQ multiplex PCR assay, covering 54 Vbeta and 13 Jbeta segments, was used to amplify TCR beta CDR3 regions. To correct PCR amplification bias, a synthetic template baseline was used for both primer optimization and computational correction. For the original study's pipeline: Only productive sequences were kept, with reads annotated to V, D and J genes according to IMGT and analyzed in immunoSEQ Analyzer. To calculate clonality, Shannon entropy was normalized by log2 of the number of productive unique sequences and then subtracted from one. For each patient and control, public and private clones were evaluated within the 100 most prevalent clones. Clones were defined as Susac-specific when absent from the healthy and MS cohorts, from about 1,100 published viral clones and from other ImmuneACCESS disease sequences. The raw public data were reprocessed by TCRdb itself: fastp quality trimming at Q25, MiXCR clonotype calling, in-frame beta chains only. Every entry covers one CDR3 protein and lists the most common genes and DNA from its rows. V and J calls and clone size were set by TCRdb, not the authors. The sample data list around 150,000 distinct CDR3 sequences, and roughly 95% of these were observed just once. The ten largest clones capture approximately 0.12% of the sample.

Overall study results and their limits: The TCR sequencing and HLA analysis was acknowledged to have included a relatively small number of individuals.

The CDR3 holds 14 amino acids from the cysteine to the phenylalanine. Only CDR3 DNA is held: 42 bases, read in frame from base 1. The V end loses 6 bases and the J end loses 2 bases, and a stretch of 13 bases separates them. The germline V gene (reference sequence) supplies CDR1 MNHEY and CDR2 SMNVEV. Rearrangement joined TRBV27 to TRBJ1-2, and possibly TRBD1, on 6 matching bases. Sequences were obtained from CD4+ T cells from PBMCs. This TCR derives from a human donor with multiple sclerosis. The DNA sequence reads TGTGCCAGCAGACCTGGACAGCTGAACTATGGCTACACCTTC. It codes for CASRPGQLNYGYTF.